Presented here are 27 T cell receptor beta chains from one specimen sequenced in a study of shared clonotypes between healthy human individuals. TCRdb's table, derived via immunoSEQ multiplex PCR, lists solely in-frame clones and lacks some. The data contain 1.5 million to 2.5 million clones, approximately 95% of them singletons. Positive CCR7 selection of CD45RO-negative cells yielded the naive CD8 cells, and terminally differentiated effector memory CD45RA+ cells were excluded. What was sequenced was naive CD8+ T cells sorted from blood. The receptors stem from a young man in good health.

V usage is TRBV27 and J usage is TRBJ2-7; 8 bases align to TRBD2. V gave up 5 bases and J gave up 4 bases; unmatched junction bases: 7. This CDR3 is built from 14 residues. CDR1 is MNHEY, CDR2 SMNVEV, per germline (reference sequence). The CDR3 DNA reads as TGTGCCAGCAGTGAACCGGGACTAGAATACGAGCAGTACTTC. This gives the protein CASSEPGLEYEQYF.

The chain has TRBV5-1 and TRBJ2-7, with D perhaps matching TRBD1 (5 bases). CDR3 size: 11 residues. CDR1 and CDR2 from the germline V gene are SGHRS and YFSETQ. Trimming stripped 2 bases from V and 7 bases from J, with 7 bases between. CDR3 in amino acids: CASSFQGEQYF. CDR3 coding DNA: TGCGCCAGCAGCTTCCAGGGTGAGCAGTACTTC.

Note on this clone: Other DNA sequences in this specimen translate into the identical CDR3. The chain has TRBV4-3 and TRBJ2-2; 8 bases are a match to TRBD2. The CDR3 totals 15 residues. Germline V CDR1 and CDR2: LGHNA, YSLEER. With V trimmed by 3 bases and J by 0 bases, 0 bases remained unmatched. The CDR3 here is CASSQGLANTGELFF. The CDR3 nucleotides read TGCGCCAGCAGCCAGGGACTAGCGAACACCGGGGAGCTGTTTTTT.

The genes are TRBV6-5 and TRBJ2-7; weak D call: TRBD1 (6 bases). Deletions cut 0 bases from V and 5 bases from J, with 14 bases between. CDR1 and CDR2 from the germline V gene are MNHEY and SVGAGI. The CDR3 is 15 amino acids. CDR3 protein: CASSYSQTGRDEQYF. CDR3 sequence (DNA): TGTGCCAGCAGTTACTCGCAAACAGGGCGGGACGAGCAGTACTTC.

The chain carries TRBV30 and TRBJ2-7; no firm D call. Trimming took 0 bases from V and 2 from J, leaving 5 bases between them. The CDR3 totals 12 residues. The germline V gene encodes CDR1 GTSNPN and CDR2 SVGIG (reference sequence). The CDR3 bases are TGTGCCTGGAGTGTACACCCCTACGAGCAGTACTTC. Translated: CAWSVHPYEQYF.

A note on this clone: The same CDR3 is also encoded by other DNA sequences in this sample. This sequence joins TRBV29-1 and TRBJ1-1; the D is unclear. Trimming took off 3 bases at V and 1 base at J, with 3 bases between the two ends. Germline loops: CDR1 SQVTM, CDR2 ANQGSEA. The CDR3 runs to 11 residues. The CDR3 here is CSVDRNTEAFF. CDR3 sequence (DNA): TGCAGCGTTGACAGGAACACTGAAGCTTTCTTT.

The CDR3 DNA follows: TGTGCCAGCAGCTTTTACGGGTCGACGACCCTCTATGGCTACACCTTC. Its translation is CASSFYGSTTLYGYTF. The chain employs TRBV7-9 and TRBJ1-2, with D unclear. This CDR3 region has 16 residues. Trimming removed 3 bases from V and 4 bases from J, with 18 bases in between. Germline-derived CDR1 and CDR2 are SEHNR and FQNEAQ (reference sequence).

The CDR3 protein is CASSQVGGLSYGYTF. The CDR3 region has the DNA TGCGCCAGCAGCCAAGTAGGGGGACTCTCCTATGGCTACACCTTC. The genes are TRBV4-3 and TRBJ1-2; D perhaps matches TRBD1 (6 bases). V lost 1 base to trimming and J lost 4 bases, with 13 bases between them. The CDR3 contains 15 residues. Looked up from germline, CDR1 is LGHNA and CDR2 is YSLEER.

In its sample, this clone was seen once. The CDR3 DNA sequence: TGTGCCAGCAGCGTAGACGAAGGAGGGCCTGGAAACACCATATATTTT. Encoded protein: CASSVDEGGPGNTIYF. The chain is built from TRBV9 and TRBJ1-3; D is unresolved. The CDR3 runs to 16 residues. The germline V gene has CDR1 SGDLS and CDR2 YYNGEE. The V and J ends lost 0 bases and 2 bases respectively, with 12 bases between them.

J is TRBJ2-7 and V is TRBV2; D might be TRBD2 (6 bases). Trimming left V 8 bases short and J 2 bases short, with 13 bases between. The CDR3 totals 13 residues. Germline V lookup: CDR1 SNHLY, CDR2 FYNNEI. Written as DNA, the CDR3 is TGTGCCAGCGATTCTAGCGAAACCTACGAGCAGTACTTC. It codes for CASDSSETYEQYF. Filled out from reference TRBV2 and TRBJ2-7, the complete variable domain reads EPEVTQTPSHQVTQMGQEVILRCVPISNHLYFYWYRQILGQKVEFLVSFYNNEISEKSEIFDDQFSVERPDGSNFTLKIRSTKLEDSAMYFCASDSSETYEQYFGPGTRLTVT.

Concerning this clone itself: Different DNA sequences within this sample yield the same CDR3. V and J are TRBV12-5 and TRBJ1-2; D is unresolved. V shed 6 bases and J shed 8 bases, with 13 bases lying between them. Per the germline V gene, CDR1 is LGHNT and CDR2 is FRNRAP. The CDR3 has 12 amino acids. The CDR3, as DNA: TGTGCTAGTGGCCCAGCGGGAGACGGCTACACCTTC. It is translated as CASGPAGDGYTF. Full variable domain (remainder filled in from reference TRBV12-5 and TRBJ1-2): DARVTQTPRHKVTEMGQEVTMRCQPILGHNTVFWYRQTMMQGLELLAYFRNRAPLDDSGMPKDRFSAEMPDATLATLKIQPSEPRDSAVYFCASGPAGDGYTFGSGTRLTVV.

The chain combines TRBV27 with TRBJ1-1; 7 bases agree with TRBD1. This CDR3 is built from 16 residues. Per germline, CDR1 MNHEY and CDR2 SMNVEV (reference sequence). Germline trimming cut 10 bases from V and 1 base from J; bases unmatched to any gene: 15. CDR3 in DNA: TGTGCCAAAAGGTCCGGGACAGAAAATAAGAACACTGAAGCTTTCTTT. It encodes CAKRSGTENKNTEAFF.

This clone was seen only once. V gene TRBV6-5 combines with J gene TRBJ2-1; 8 bases fit TRBD1. Trimming took 6 bases from V and 3 from J; bases not matched to a gene: 7. The germline CDR1 and CDR2 sequences are MNHEY and SVGAGI. The CDR3 is 15 amino acids. CDR3 sequence (DNA): TGTGCCAGCAGCCCAGCCGGGACAGGCTACAATGAGCAGTTCTTC. Translation: CASSPAGTGYNEQFF.

The chain recombines TRBV28 with TRBJ1-2; D not resolved. V lost 5 bases to trimming and J lost 5 bases, with 33 bases between them. Germline CDR1 is MDHEN and CDR2 is SYDVKM. The CDR3 is made up of 20 amino acids. The CDR3 sequence: CASSSPRWWNSGWDRYGYTF. The CDR3 coding sequence is TGTGCCAGCAGTAGCCCCCGGTGGTGGAATAGTGGTTGGGATCGGTATGGCTACACCTTC.

In regard to this clone: Compared with germline, one end of the junction differs, possibly owing to a read error. The chain carries TRBV9 and TRBJ1-2, with D hard to call. Germline V lookup: CDR1 SGDLS, CDR2 YYNGEE. This CDR3 has 10 residues. In DNA, the CDR3 is TGTGCCAGCAGCGGCGGGTCCGTTCTCTTC. The encoded protein is CASSGGSVLF. Supplemented by reference TRBV9 and TRBJ1-2, the full variable domain reads DSGVTQTPKHLITATGQRVTLRCSPRSGDLSVYWYQQSLDQGLQFLIQYYNGEERAKGNILERFSAQQFPDLHSELNLSSLELGDSALYFCASSGGSVLFGSGTRLTVV.

The rearrangement links TRBV9 to TRBJ2-7, with D perhaps given as TRBD1 or TRBD2 (7 bases each). CDR1 is SGDLS, CDR2 YYNGEE, per germline. The CDR3 is 13 residues long. V was clipped by 3 bases and J by 6 bases, with 13 bases between them. CDR3 protein: CASSAGGGSEQYF. The CDR3 DNA follows: TGTGCCAGCAGCGCAGGGGGAGGGAGCGAGCAGTACTTC.

The V and J genes are TRBV6-1 and TRBJ2-2; D may be TRBD1 (5 bases). CDR3 length equals 13 residues. V lost 6 bases, J lost 5 bases, and 10 bases lay in between. Germline lookup yields CDR1 MNHNS and CDR2 SASEGT. The CDR3 loop reads CASRVQGTGELFF. The CDR3 DNA reads as TGTGCCAGCAGAGTTCAGGGTACCGGGGAGCTGTTTTTT.

The rearrangement joins TRBV9 to TRBJ2-1; TRBD2 matches at 7 bases. The ends lost 0 bases at V and 1 base at J; junction bases unmatched: 7. The CDR3 sequence is 17 residues long. Germline V gene sequence: CDR1 SGDLS, CDR2 YYNGEE. In nucleotides, the CDR3 is TGTGCCAGCAGCGTAGAAGGGAGGGCCAATTCCTACAATGAGCAGTTCTTC. It yields the protein CASSVEGRANSYNEQFF.

This chain links TRBV28 with TRBJ2-3; 7 bases agree with TRBD2. The junction had 8 bases not matched to a gene; V was cut back by 3 bases and J by 5 bases. The CDR3 is 15 residues long. CDR1 and CDR2 (germline): MDHEN, SYDVKM. For the CDR3, the DNA is TGTGCCAGCAGTTTCGCCGGACTAGGGATAGATACGCAGTATTTT. As protein: CASSFAGLGIDTQYF. Full variable domain (rest looked up from reference TRBV28 and TRBJ2-3): DVKVTQSSRYLVKRTGEKVFLECVQDMDHENMFWYRQDPGLGLRLIYFSYDVKMKEKGDIPEGYSVSREKKERFSLILESASTNQTSMYLCASSFAGLGIDTQYFGPGTRLTVL.

The V gene is TRBV7-9, the J gene TRBJ1-2; D is uncertain. V was clipped by 1 base and J by 7 bases, with 13 bases between them. The CDR3 sequence is 14 residues long. CDR1 SEHNR and CDR2 FQNEAQ come from the germline V gene (reference sequence). DNA for the CDR3: TGTGCCAGCAGCTTAGGCTCGACTGGTTTTGGCTACACCTTC. Translating gives CASSLGSTGFGYTF.

This clone was picked up a small number of times. J is TRBJ1-6 and V is TRBV7-9; TRBD1 matches at 11 bases. V gave up 0 bases and J gave up 8 bases; unmatched junction bases: 0. Germline CDR1 reads SEHNR; CDR2 reads FQNEAQ (reference sequence). The CDR3 loop spans 15 amino acids. The DNA of the CDR3 is TGTGCCAGCAGCTTAGCGGGACAGGGGGATTCACCCCTCCACTTT. This translates into CASSLAGQGDSPLHF.

The chain couples TRBV11-2 to TRBJ2-3, with 7 bases fitting TRBD2. V was clipped by 5 bases and J by 6 bases; unmatched bases: 5. In germline, CDR1 is SGHAT, CDR2 FQNNGV. The CDR3 has 13 amino acids. The DNA of the CDR3 is TGTGCCAGCAGCCCAATCGGGGGGGATACGCAGTATTTT. Protein: CASSPIGGDTQYF.

The rearrangement joins TRBV11-3 to TRBJ2-1, with D perhaps matching TRBD2 (6 bases). This CDR3 has 16 residues. CDR1 is SGHNT and CDR2 is YENEEA in the germline V gene. Deletions cut 5 bases from V and 2 bases from J, with 16 bases between. CDR3 residues: CASSLRGSAAYNEQFF. The CDR3 region has the DNA TGTGCCAGCAGCCTTCGGGGGAGCGCCGCCTACAATGAGCAGTTCTTC.

The chain's CDR3 is CASSPGSGLALPDTQYF. Here the CDR3 DNA reads TGTGCCAGCAGCCCAGGCTCGGGACTAGCTCTTCCAGATACGCAGTATTTT. The chain uses TRBV7-9 and TRBJ2-3; 9 bases line up with TRBD2. This CDR3 spans 17 amino acids. After removal of 5 bases from V and 4 bases from J, the junction contained 13 bases not matched to a gene. Germline assignment: CDR1 SEHNR and CDR2 FQNEAQ (reference sequence).

This chain links TRBV11-2 with TRBJ2-7, with D hard to call. The CDR3 has 12 amino acids. Trimming took off 9 bases at V and 5 bases at J, with 14 bases between the two ends. Per germline, CDR1 SGHAT and CDR2 FQNNGV. The CDR3 DNA is TGTGCCAGTAGGTTGATTGGGGACGAGCAGTACTTC. Encoded protein: CASRLIGDEQYF.

V gene TRBV25-1 combines with J gene TRBJ1-1; weak D call: TRBD1 (5 bases). Germline V lookup: CDR1 MGHDK, CDR2 SYGVNS. The CDR3 spans 16 residues. V was pared by 3 bases and J by 1 base, with 15 bases between. CDR3 nucleotide sequence: TGTGCCAGCAGTGACCTTAGCTGGGGCCCGAACACTGAAGCTTTCTTT. Translating gives CASSDLSWGPNTEAFF.

This rearrangement joins TRBV25-1 to TRBJ2-1; possible D gene TRBD2, 6 bases. Germline V CDR1 and CDR2: MGHDK, SYGVNS. The V and J ends lost 8 bases and 9 bases respectively, with 17 bases between them. The CDR3 totals 13 residues. The CDR3 region has the DNA TGTGCCAGCGGGGGACTTTTGACCGGTGAGCAGTTCTTC. Translated, it gives CASGGLLTGEQFF.